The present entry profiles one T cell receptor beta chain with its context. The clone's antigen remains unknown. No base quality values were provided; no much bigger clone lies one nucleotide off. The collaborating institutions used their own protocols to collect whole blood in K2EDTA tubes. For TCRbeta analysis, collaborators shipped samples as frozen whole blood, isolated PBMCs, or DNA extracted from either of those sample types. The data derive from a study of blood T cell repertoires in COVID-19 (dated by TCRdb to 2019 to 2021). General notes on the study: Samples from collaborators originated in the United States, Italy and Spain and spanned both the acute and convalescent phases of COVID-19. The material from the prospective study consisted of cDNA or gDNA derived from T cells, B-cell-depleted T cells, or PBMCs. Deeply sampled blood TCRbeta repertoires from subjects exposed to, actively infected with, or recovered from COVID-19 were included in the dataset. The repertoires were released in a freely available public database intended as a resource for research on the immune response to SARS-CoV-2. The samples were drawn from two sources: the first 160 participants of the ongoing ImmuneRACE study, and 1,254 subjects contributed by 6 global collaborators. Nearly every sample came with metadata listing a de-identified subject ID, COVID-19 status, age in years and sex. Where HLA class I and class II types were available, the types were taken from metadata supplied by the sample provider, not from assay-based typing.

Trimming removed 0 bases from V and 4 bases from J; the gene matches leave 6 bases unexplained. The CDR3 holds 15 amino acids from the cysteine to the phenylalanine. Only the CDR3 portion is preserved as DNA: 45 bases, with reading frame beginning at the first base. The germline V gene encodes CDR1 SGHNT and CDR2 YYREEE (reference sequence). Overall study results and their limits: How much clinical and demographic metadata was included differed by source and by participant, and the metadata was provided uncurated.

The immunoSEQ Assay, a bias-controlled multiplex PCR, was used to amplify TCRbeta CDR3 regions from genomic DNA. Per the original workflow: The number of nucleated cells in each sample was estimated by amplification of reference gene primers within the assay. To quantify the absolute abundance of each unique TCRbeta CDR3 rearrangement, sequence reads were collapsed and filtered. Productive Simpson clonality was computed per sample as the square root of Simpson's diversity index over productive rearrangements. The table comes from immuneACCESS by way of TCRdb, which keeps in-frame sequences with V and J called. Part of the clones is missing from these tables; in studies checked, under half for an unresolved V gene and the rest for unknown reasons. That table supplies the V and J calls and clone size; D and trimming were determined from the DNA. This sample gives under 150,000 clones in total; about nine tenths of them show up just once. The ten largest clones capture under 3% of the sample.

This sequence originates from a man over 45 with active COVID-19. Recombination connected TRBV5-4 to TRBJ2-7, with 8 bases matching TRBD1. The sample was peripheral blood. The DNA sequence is TGTGCCAGCAGCTTGGTTCGGACAGGGTTGTACGAGCAGTACTTC. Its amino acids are CASSLVRTGLYEQYF.